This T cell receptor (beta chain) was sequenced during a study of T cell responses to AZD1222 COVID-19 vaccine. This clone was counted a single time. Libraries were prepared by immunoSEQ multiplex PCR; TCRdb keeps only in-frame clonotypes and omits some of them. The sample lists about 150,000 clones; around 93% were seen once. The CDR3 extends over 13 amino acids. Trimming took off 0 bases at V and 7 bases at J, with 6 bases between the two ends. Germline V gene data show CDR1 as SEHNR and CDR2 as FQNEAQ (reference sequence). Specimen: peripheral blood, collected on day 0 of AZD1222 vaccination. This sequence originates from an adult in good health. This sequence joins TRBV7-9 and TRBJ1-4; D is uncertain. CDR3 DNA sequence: TGTGCCAGCAGCTTAGCCCTGGGTGAAAAACTGTTTTTT. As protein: CASSLALGEKLFF.